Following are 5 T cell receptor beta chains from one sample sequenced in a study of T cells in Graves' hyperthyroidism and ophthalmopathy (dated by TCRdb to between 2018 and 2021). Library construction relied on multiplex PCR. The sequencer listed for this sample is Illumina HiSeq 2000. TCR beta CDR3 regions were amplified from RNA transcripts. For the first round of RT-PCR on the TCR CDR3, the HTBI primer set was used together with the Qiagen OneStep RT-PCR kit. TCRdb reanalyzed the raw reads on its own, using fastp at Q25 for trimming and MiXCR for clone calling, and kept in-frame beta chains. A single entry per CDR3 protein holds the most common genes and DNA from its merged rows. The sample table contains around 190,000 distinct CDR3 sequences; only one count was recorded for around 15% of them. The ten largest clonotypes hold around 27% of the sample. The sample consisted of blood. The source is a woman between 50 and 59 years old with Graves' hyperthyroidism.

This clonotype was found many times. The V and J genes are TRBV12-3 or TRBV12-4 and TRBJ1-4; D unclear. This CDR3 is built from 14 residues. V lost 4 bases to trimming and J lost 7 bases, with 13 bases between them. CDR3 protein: CASSSQFVGEKLFF. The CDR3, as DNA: TGTGCCAGCAGTTCTCAGTTCGTAGGTGAAAAACTGTTTTTT.

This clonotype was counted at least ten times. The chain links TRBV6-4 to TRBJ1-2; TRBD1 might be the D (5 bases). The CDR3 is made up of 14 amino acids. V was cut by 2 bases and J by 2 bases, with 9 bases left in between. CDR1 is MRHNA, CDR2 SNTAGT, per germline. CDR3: CASSDRPGNYGYTF. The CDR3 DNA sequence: TGTGCCAGCAGTGACCGGCCAGGGAACTATGGCTACACCTTC.

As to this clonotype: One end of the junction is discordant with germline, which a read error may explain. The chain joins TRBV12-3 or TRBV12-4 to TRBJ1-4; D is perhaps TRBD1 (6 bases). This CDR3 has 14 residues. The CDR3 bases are TGTGCCAGCGGTTTCGGCCAGGGGAATGAAAAACTGTTTTTT. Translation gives CASGFGQGNEKLFF.

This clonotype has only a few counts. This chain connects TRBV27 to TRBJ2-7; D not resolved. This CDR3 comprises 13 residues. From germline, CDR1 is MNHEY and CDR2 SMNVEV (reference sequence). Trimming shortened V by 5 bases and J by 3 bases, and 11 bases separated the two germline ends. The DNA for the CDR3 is TGTGCCAGCAGTCATACAAATGACTACGAGCAGTACTTC. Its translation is CASSHTNDYEQYF.

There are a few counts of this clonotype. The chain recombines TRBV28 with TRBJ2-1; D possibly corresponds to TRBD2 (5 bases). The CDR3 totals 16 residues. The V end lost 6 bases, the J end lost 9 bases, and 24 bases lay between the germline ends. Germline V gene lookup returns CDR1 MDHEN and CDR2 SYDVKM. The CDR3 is CASSNTEAAPVREQFF. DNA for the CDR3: TGTGCCAGCAGCAACACGGAGGCGGCCCCCGTGCGTGAGCAGTTCTTC.